This T cell receptor beta chain was captured by sequencing in a study of cytomegalovirus exposure and HLA in healthy donors. Study outcomes and limitations: An analysis that came later showed most CMV-associated TCR beta chains appearing HLA-restricted.

On this clone: What it binds is unknown.

Primers for the PCR totalled 60 Vbeta and 13 Jbeta. TCRdb's copy holds only in-frame clones and misses some; the assay was immunoSEQ multiplex PCR. The sample has approximately 140,000 clones, 82% seen once. While unrecorded immune exposures were likely, the donors were nominally healthy when sampled. V trimming: 5 bases; J trimming: 0 bases; junction bases outside the gene matches: 10. Per germline, CDR1 MNHEY and CDR2 SMNVEV (reference sequence). The CDR3 loop spans 18 amino acids. The sequenced material came from PBMCs. This receptor was obtained from a male donor in good health and CMV-seronegative. The chain employs TRBV27 and TRBJ1-2, with 12 nucleotides matching TRBD1. The CDR3 coding sequence is TGTGCCAGCAGTCCAACCTCCGGGACAGGGGGCCCTAACTATGGCTACACCTTC. It yields the protein CASSPTSGTGGPNYGYTF.